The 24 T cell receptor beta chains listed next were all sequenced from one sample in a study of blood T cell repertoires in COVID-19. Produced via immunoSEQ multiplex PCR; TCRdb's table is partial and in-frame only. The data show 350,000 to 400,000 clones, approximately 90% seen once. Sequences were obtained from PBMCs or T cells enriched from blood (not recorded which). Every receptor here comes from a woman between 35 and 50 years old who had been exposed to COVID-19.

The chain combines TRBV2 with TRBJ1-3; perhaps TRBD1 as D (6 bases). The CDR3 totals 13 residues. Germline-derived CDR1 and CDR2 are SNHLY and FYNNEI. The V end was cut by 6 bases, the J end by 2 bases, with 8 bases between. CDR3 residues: CASRDSPGNTIYF. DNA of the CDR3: TGTGCCAGCAGGGACAGTCCTGGAAACACCATATATTTT.

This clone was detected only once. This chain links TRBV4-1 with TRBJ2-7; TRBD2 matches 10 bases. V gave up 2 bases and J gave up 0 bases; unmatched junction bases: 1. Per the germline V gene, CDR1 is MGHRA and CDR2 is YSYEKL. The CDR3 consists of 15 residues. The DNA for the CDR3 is TGCGCCAGCAGCCAATCTAGCGGGGGCTCCTACGAGCAGTACTTC. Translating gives CASSQSSGGSYEQYF.

CDR3 residues: CASSGGENTEAFF. CDR3 sequence (DNA): TGTGCCAGCAGTGGGGGGGAGAACACTGAAGCTTTCTTT. The V gene is TRBV6-4, the J gene TRBJ1-1, with D maybe TRBD1 (5 bases). The CDR3 loop spans 13 amino acids. V was trimmed by 4 bases and J by 1 base, leaving 7 bases between them. Germline loops: CDR1 MRHNA, CDR2 SNTAGT.

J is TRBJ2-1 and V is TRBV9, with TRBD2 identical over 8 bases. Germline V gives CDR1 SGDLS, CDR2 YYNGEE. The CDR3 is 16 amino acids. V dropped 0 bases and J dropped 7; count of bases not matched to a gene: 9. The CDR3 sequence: CASSVEIAGRTNEQFF. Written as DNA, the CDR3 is TGTGCCAGCAGCGTAGAAATAGCGGGAAGGACAAATGAGCAGTTCTTC.

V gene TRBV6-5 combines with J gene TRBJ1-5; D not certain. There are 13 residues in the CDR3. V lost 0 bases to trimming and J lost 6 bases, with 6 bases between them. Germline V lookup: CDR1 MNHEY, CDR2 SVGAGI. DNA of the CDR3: TGTGCCAGCAGTTACTCGGGCACTCAGCCCCAGCATTTT. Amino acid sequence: CASSYSGTQPQHF.

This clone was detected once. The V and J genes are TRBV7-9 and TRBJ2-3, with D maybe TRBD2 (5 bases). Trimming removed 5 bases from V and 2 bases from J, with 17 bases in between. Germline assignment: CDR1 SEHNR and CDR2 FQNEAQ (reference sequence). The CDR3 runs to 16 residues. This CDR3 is CASSLNLLGDTDTQYF. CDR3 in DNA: TGTGCCAGCAGCCTCAACCTACTAGGAGACACAGATACGCAGTATTTT.

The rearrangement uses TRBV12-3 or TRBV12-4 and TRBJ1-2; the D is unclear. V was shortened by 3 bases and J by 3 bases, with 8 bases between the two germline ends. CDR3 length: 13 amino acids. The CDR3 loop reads CASSFSVDYGYTF. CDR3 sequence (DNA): TGTGCCAGCAGTTTCAGTGTGGACTATGGCTACACCTTC.

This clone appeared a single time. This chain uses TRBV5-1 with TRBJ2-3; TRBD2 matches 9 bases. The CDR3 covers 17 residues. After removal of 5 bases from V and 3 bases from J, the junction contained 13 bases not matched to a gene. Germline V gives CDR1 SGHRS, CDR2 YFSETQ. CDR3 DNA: TGCGCCAGCAGGGAACCGGGACTAGCTACCGGAACAGATACGCAGTATTTT. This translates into CASREPGLATGTDTQYF.

CDR3 DNA: TGTGCCAGCAGTTTCCAGGACAGGGCGAGCACAGATACGCAGTATTTT. Its protein product is CASSFQDRASTDTQYF. The chain links TRBV27 to TRBJ2-3; 8 bases are shared with TRBD1. Trimming cost V 3 bases and J 0 bases; bases outside gene matches: 5. This CDR3 region has 16 residues. Per the germline V gene, CDR1 is MNHEY and CDR2 is SMNVEV (reference sequence).

CDR3 region: CASSPLEGHGYGYTF. DNA for the CDR3: TGTGCCAGCTCACCCCTGGAGGGGCACGGCTATGGCTACACCTTC. This chain connects TRBV18 to TRBJ1-2; TRBD1 might be the D (5 bases). The CDR3 length is 15 residues. CDR1 and CDR2 from the germline V gene are KGHSH and LQKENI. Between the trimmed V and J ends, which lost 3 bases and 4 bases, there was a span of 15 bases.

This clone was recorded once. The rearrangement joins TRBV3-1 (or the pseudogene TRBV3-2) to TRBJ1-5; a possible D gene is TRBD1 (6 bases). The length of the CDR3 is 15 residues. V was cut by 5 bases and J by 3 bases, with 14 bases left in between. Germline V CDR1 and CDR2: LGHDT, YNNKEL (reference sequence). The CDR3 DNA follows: TGTGCCAGCAGCTACTCCGGGACAAACAATCAGCCCCAGCATTTT. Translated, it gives CASSYSGTNNQPQHF.

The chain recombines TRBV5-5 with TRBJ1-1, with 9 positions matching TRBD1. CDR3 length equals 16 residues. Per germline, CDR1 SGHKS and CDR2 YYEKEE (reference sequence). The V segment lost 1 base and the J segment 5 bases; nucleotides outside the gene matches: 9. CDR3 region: CASSLIPTGGGTEAFF. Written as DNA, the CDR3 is TGTGCCAGCAGCTTGATCCCGACAGGGGGTGGGACTGAAGCTTTCTTT.

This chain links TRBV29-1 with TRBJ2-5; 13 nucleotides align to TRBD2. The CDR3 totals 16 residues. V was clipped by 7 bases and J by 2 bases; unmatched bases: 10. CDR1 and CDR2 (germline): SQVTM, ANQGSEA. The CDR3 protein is CSAPGLAGTTQETQYF. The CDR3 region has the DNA TGCAGCGCCCCGGGACTAGCGGGGACTACACAAGAGACCCAGTACTTC. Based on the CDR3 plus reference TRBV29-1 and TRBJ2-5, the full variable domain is SAVISQKPSRDICQRGTSLTIQCQVDSQVTMMFWYRQQPGQSLTLIATANQGSEATYESGFVIDKFPISRPNLTFSTLTVSNMSPEDSSIYLCSAPGLAGTTQETQYFGPGTRLLVL.

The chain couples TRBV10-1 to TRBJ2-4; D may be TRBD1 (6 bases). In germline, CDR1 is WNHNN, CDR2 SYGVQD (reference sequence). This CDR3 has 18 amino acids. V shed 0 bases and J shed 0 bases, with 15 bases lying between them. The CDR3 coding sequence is TGCGCCAGCAGTGAGTCGATTACCAGGGGCTTAGCCAAAAACATTCAGTACTTC. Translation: CASSESITRGLAKNIQYF.

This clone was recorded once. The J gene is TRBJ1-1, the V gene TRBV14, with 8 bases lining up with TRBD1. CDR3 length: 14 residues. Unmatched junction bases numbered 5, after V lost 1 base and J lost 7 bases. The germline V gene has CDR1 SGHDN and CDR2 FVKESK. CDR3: CASSQGTGRIEAFF. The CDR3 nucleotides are TGTGCCAGCAGCCAAGGGACAGGGCGAATTGAAGCTTTCTTT.

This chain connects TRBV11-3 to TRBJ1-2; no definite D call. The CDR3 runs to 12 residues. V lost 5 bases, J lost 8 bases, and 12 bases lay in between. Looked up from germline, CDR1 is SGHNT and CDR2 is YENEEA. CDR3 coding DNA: TGTGCCAGCAGCCGAAGAGAGTCCGGCTACACCTTC. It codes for CASSRRESGYTF.

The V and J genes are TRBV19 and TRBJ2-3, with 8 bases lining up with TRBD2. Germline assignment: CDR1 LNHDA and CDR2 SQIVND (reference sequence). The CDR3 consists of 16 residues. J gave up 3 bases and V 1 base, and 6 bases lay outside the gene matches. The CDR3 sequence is CASSIGSGSNTDTQYF. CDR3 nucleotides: TGTGCCAGTAGTATAGGCAGCGGGAGCAATACAGATACGCAGTATTTT. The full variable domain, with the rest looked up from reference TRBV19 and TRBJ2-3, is DGGITQSPKYLFRKEGQNVTLSCEQNLNHDAMYWYRQDPGQGLRLIYYSQIVNDFQKGDIAEGYSVSREKKESFPLTVTSAQKNPTAFYLCASSIGSGSNTDTQYFGPGTRLTVL.

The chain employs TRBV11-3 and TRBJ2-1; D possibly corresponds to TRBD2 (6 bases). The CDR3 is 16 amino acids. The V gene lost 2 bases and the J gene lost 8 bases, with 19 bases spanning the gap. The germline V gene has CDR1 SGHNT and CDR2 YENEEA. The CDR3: CASSLIHGSQLDEQFF. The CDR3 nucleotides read TGTGCCAGCAGCTTAATTCACGGGAGCCAGCTTGATGAGCAGTTCTTC.

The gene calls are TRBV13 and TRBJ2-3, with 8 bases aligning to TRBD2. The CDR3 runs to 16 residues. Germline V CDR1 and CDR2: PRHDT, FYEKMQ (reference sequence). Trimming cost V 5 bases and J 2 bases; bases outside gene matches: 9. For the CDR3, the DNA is TGTGCCAGCAGCCGTCCTAGCGGGCAACACACAGATACGCAGTATTTT. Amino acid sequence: CASSRPSGQHTDTQYF.

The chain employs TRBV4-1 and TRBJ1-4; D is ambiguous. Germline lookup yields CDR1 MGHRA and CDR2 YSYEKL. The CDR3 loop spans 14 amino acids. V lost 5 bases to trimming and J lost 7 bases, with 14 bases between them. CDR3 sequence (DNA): TGCGCCAGCAGCATAAGTGTGAGGGTTGAAAAACTGTTTTTT. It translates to CASSISVRVEKLFF.

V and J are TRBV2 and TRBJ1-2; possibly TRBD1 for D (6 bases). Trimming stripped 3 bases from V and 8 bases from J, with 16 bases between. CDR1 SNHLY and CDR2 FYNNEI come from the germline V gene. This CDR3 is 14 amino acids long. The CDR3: CASSDGTPVRGYTF. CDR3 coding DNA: TGTGCCAGCAGTGATGGGACACCAGTTCGAGGCTACACCTTC.

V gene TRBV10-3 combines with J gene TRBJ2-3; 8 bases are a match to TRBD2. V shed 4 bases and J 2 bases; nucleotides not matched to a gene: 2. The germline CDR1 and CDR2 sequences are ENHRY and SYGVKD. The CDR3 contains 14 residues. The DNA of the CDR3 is TGTGCCATCAGTGCCGGGGGGGCCACAGATACGCAGTATTTT. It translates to CAISAGGATDTQYF.

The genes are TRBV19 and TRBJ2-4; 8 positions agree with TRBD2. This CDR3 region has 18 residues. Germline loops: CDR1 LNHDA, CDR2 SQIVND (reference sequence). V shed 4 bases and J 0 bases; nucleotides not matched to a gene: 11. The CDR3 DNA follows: TGTGCCAGTAGTACATTTTCGGGAGGGGGTCTAGCCAAAAACATTCAGTACTTC. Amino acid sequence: CASSTFSGGGLAKNIQYF.

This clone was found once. The CDR3 loop reads CASSLAGDQPQHF. The CDR3 region has the DNA TGTGCCAGCAGCTTGGCGGGTGATCAGCCCCAGCATTTT. V is TRBV5-4 and J is TRBJ1-5; D is uncertain. Germline lookup yields CDR1 SGHNT and CDR2 YYREEE (reference sequence). There are 13 residues in the CDR3. Trimming cost V 0 bases and J 5 bases, with 6 bases left between them.